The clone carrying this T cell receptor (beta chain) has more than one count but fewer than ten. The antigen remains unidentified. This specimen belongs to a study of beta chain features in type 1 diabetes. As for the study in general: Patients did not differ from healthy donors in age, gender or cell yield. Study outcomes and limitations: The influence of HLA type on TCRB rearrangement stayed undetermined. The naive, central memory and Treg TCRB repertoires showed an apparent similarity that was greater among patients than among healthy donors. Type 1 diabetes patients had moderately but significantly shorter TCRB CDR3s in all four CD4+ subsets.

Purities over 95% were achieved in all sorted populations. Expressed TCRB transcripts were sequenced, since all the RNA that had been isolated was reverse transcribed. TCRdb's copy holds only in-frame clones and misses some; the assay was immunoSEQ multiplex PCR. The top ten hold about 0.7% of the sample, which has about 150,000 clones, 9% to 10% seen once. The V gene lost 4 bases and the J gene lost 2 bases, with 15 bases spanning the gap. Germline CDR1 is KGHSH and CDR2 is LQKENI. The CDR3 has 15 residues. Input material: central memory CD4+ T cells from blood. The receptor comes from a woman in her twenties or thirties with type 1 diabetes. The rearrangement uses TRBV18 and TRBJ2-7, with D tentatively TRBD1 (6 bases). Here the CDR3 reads CASSRNRDTTYEQYF. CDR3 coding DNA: TGTGCCAGCTCACGAAACCGGGACACAACCTACGAGCAGTACTTC.